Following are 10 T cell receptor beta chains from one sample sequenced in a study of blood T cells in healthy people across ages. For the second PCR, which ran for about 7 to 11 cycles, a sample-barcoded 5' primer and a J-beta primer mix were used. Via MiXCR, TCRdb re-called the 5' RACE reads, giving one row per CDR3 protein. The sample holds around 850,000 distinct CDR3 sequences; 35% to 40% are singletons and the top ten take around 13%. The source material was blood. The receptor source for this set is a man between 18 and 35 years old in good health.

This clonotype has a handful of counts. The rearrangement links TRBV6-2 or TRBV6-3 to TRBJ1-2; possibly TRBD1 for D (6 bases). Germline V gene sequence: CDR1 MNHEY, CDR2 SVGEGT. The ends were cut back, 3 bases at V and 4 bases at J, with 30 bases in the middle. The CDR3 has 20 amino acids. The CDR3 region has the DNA TGTGCCAGCAGTTATTCTCCTCATTTCGGGACACCCGAAAAGACCTATGGCTACACCTTC. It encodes CASSYSPHFGTPEKTYGYTF.

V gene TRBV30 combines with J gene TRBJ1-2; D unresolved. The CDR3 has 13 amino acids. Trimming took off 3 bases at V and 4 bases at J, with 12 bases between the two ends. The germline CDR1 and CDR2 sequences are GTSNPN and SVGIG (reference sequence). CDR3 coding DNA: TGTGCCTGGAGAAGTAGCAGCTCCTATGGCTACACCTTC. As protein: CAWRSSSSYGYTF.

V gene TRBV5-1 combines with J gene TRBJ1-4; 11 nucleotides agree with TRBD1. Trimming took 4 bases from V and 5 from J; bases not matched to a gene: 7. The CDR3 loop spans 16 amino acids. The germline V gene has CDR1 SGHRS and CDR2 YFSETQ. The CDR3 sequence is CASSPSGDRGNEKLFF. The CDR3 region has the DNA TGCGCCAGCAGCCCCTCGGGGGACAGGGGGAATGAAAAACTGTTTTTT.

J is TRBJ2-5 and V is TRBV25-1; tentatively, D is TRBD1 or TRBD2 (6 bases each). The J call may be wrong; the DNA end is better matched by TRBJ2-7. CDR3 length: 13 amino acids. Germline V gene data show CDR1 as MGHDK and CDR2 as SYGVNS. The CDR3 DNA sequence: TGTGCCAGCAGTGGGGGGGCCGGCTACGAGCAGTACTTC. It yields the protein CASSGGAGYEQYF.

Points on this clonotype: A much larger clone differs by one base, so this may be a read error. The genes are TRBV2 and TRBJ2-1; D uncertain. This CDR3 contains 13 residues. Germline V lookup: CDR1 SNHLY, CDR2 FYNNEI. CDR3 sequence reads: CACSEDQNNEQFF. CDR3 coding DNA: TGTGCCTGCAGTGAGGACCAAAACAATGAGCAGTTCTTC. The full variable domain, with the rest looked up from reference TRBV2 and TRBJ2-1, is EPEVTQTPSHQVTQMGQEVILRCVPISNHLYFYWYRQILGQKVEFLVSFYNNEISEKSEIFDDQFSVERPDGSNFTLKIRSTKLEDSAMYFCACSEDQNNEQFFGPGTRLTVL.

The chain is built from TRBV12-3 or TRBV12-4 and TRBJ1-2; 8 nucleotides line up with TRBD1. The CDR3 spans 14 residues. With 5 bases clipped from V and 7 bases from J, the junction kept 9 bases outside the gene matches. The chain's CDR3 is CASSAGVTGVGYTF. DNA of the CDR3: TGTGCCAGCAGTGCTGGAGTGACAGGGGTTGGCTACACCTTC.

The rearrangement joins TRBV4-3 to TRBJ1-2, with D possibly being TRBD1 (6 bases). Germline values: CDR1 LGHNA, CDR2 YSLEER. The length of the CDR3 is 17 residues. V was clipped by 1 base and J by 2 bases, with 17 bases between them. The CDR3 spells CASSQVDSRGANYGYTF. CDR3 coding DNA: TGCGCCAGCAGCCAAGTTGACAGTAGGGGGGCGAACTATGGCTACACCTTC.

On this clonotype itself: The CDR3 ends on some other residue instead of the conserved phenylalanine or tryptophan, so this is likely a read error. The CDR3 bases are TGCGCCAGCAGCTTGGATTTGAATGAGCAGTTCTTA. This translates into CASSLDLNEQFL. This sequence joins TRBV5-1 and TRBJ2-1; D is unclear. Trimming pared 0 bases from V and 7 bases from J, leaving 5 bases between. Per the germline V gene, CDR1 is SGHRS and CDR2 is YFSETQ. The CDR3 runs 12 residues.

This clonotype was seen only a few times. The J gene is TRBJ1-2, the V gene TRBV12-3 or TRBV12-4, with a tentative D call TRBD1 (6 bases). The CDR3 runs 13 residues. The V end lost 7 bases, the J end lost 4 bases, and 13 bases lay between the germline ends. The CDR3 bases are TGTGCCAGCACTCCGGACAGTGGCTATGGCTACACCTTC. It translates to CASTPDSGYGYTF.

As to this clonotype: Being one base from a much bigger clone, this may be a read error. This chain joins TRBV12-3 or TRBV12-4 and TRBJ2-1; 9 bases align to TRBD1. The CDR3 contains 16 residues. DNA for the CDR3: TGTGCCGGCAGTTTTATCGGGACAGGGCAGAAGAATGAGCAGTTCTTC. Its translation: CAGSFIGTGQKNEQFF.